The 24 T cell receptor beta chains below were found in one sample sequenced in a study of OX40 agonist ivuxolimab in advanced cancers. TCRdb's copy holds only in-frame clones and misses some; the assay was immunoSEQ multiplex PCR. The sample lists about 68,000 clones; approximately 87% were seen once. This material consisted of CD4+ or CD8+ T cells sorted from blood, taken in a trial of the OX40 agonist ivuxolimab. The receptors were gathered from an adult with an advanced solid tumor such as melanoma, head and neck, liver or kidney cancer.

J is TRBJ1-1 and V is TRBV7-2; 7 bases agree with TRBD1. J was trimmed by 1 base and V by 5 bases; bases with no gene match: 4. Looked up from germline, CDR1 is SGHTA and CDR2 is FQGNSA. The CDR3 runs 14 residues. DNA for the CDR3: TGTGCCAGCAGCCTGGGACAGCAGAACACTGAAGCTTTCTTT. Translating gives CASSLGQQNTEAFF.

V is TRBV6-5 and J is TRBJ2-2, with 7 bases aligning to TRBD1. The CDR3 consists of 14 residues. The germline V gene encodes CDR1 MNHEY and CDR2 SVGAGI. J lost 5 bases, V lost 6 bases, and 6 bases had no gene match. The chain's CDR3 is CASSTHRGTGELFF. Written as DNA, the CDR3 is TGTGCCAGCAGCACCCACAGGGGTACCGGGGAGCTGTTTTTT.

The V and J genes are TRBV29-1 and TRBJ2-7, with D possibly being TRBD1 (6 bases). V gave up 3 bases and J gave up 5 bases, with 14 bases separating them. The CDR3 is made up of 13 amino acids. CDR1 is SQVTM and CDR2 is ANQGSEA in the germline V gene. The CDR3 DNA reads as TGCAGCGTTGATCGTGGCAGGGGCGACGAGCAGTACTTC. It encodes CSVDRGRGDEQYF.

V and J are TRBV5-6 and TRBJ2-6; D unresolved. The CDR3 totals 15 residues. Germline CDR1 is SGHDT and CDR2 is YYEEEE. V lost 0 bases and J lost 0, with 4 bases in between. The CDR3 sequence: CASSLGRSGANVLTF. As DNA, the CDR3 is TGTGCCAGCAGCTTGGGTCGCTCTGGGGCCAACGTCCTGACTTTC.

The chain combines TRBV5-1 with TRBJ2-1, with D possibly TRBD1 on 6 matching bases. V was trimmed by 3 bases and J by 9 bases, leaving 16 bases between them. The CDR3 runs to 14 residues. Per germline, CDR1 SGHRS and CDR2 YFSETQ. CDR3 sequence reads: CASSYQQGSGEQFF. CDR3 bases: TGCGCCAGCAGCTACCAACAGGGATCAGGTGAGCAGTTCTTC. Filled out from reference TRBV5-1 and TRBJ2-1, the complete variable domain reads KAGVTQTPRYLIKTRGQQVTLSCSPISGHRSVSWYQQTPGQGLQFLFEYFSETQRNKGNFPGRFSGRQFSNSRSEMNVSTLELGDSALYLCASSYQQGSGEQFFGPGTRLTVL.

The V gene is TRBV19, the J gene TRBJ1-2, with D possibly matching TRBD1 (5 bases). CDR3 length: 15 residues. The V gene lost 5 bases and the J gene lost 4 bases, with 17 bases spanning the gap. Germline-derived CDR1 and CDR2 are LNHDA and SQIVND (reference sequence). The CDR3 protein is CASSPSRGRTYGYTF. For the CDR3, the DNA is TGTGCCAGTAGTCCCTCCCGGGGACGGACCTATGGCTACACCTTC.

The gene calls are TRBV11-2 and TRBJ1-4; tentative D call: TRBD1 (5 bases). Trimming left V 5 bases short and J 4 bases short, with 14 bases between. Per the germline V gene, CDR1 is SGHAT and CDR2 is FQNNGV. This CDR3 region has 15 residues. The CDR3 bases are TGTGCCAGCAGCCCTAAGGGTCAGGGTAATGAAAAACTGTTTTTT. It codes for CASSPKGQGNEKLFF.

The rearrangement links TRBV4-3 to TRBJ2-6; D is possibly TRBD2 (5 bases). This CDR3 has 19 residues. The V end lost 1 base, the J end lost 0 bases, and 16 bases lay between the germline ends. The V gene's germline CDR1 is LGHNA and CDR2 YSLEER. Here the CDR3 reads CASSQVVGVGISGANVLTF. CDR3 in DNA: TGCGCCAGCAGCCAAGTTGTGGGAGTGGGGATCTCTGGGGCCAACGTCCTGACTTTC.

The chain has TRBV18 and TRBJ1-2, with 8 bases fitting TRBD1. Losses at the gene ends were 3 bases for V and 6 bases for J; bases not matched to a gene: 9. The germline V gene encodes CDR1 KGHSH and CDR2 LQKENI. The CDR3 totals 15 residues. CDR3 amino acids: CASSPQQGARDGYTF. CDR3 in DNA: TGTGCCAGCTCACCGCAGCAGGGGGCCAGGGATGGCTACACCTTC.

The chain employs TRBV6-1 and TRBJ2-7; D is uncertain. The V gene's germline CDR1 is MNHNS and CDR2 SASEGT. The V end lost 0 bases, the J end lost 4 bases, and 7 bases lay between the germline ends. The CDR3 spans 13 residues. The DNA for the CDR3 is TGTGCCAGCAGTGAAGCGGTTTCGTACGAGCAGTACTTC. Amino acids: CASSEAVSYEQYF.

J is TRBJ1-3 and V is TRBV4-3; D is unclear. V was cut by 5 bases and J by 7 bases, with 9 bases left in between. The CDR3 spans 12 residues. In germline, CDR1 is LGHNA, CDR2 YSLEER. CDR3 DNA sequence: TGCGCCAGCAGCGGACTCAGTAACACCATATATTTT. Translation gives CASSGLSNTIYF.

This chain uses TRBV7-9 with TRBJ1-1, with D possibly being TRBD1 (6 bases). This CDR3 spans 16 amino acids. The V end was cut by 5 bases, the J end by 10 bases, with 26 bases between. CDR1 is SEHNR, CDR2 FQNEAQ, per germline (reference sequence). The chain's CDR3 is CASSPIKTGSGISAFF. CDR3 nucleotides: TGTGCCAGCAGCCCGATCAAAACAGGGTCTGGAATCTCAGCTTTCTTT. Full variable domain (outside the CDR3, taken from reference TRBV7-9 and TRBJ1-1): DTGVSQNPRHKITKRGQNVTFRCDPISEHNRLYWYRQTLGQGPEFLTYFQNEAQLEKSRLLSDRFSAERPKGSFSTLEIQRTEQGDSAMYLCASSPIKTGSGISAFFGQGTRLTVV.

The chain combines TRBV7-2 with TRBJ2-3, with 7 bases that match TRBD2. With 5 bases clipped from V and 1 base from J, the junction kept 6 bases outside the gene matches. Germline CDR1 and CDR2: SGHTA and FQGNSA. This CDR3 has 15 amino acids. CDR3 bases: TGTGCCAGCAGCCGCGGCGGGGGAGGCACAGATACGCAGTATTTT. This sequence encodes CASSRGGGGTDTQYF.

As to this clone: The junction does not match germline at one end; this may be a read error. The chain couples TRBV7-7 to TRBJ1-5; 9 bases match TRBD1. Germline CDR1 and CDR2: SSHAT and FNYEAQ (reference sequence). The CDR3 contains 19 residues. CDR3 loop: CASSLARTGGNVRNQPQHF. The CDR3 region has the DNA TGTGCTAGCAGCTTAGCTCGAACAGGGGGCAATGTTAGGAATCAGCCCCAGCATTTT.

The chain has TRBV27 and TRBJ2-5; 11 nucleotides match TRBD2. The germline V gene encodes CDR1 MNHEY and CDR2 SMNVEV (reference sequence). There are 17 residues in the CDR3. V trimming: 3 bases; J trimming: 5 bases; junction bases outside the gene matches: 11. The CDR3 bases are TGTGCCAGCAGTTTGAAGGGACTAGCGGAGTTCCGTGAGACCCAGTACTTC. Translating gives CASSLKGLAEFRETQYF.

The rearrangement joins TRBV15 to TRBJ1-4, with TRBD1 as a possible D gene (5 bases). V dropped 0 bases and J dropped 4 bases, with 12 bases sitting between them. CDR3 length equals 16 residues. CDR1 and CDR2 from the germline V gene are LNHNV and YYDKDF (reference sequence). The CDR3 coding sequence is TGTGCCACCAGCAGAGAGGTCAGGGCGCATAATGAAAAACTGTTTTTT. Translated, it gives CATSREVRAHNEKLFF.

The rearrangement uses TRBV7-2 and TRBJ2-3; either TRBD1 or TRBD2 may fit D (6 bases each). This CDR3 comprises 17 residues. Germline CDR1 SGHTA, CDR2 FQGNSA. The V gene lost 5 bases and the J gene lost 0 bases, with 18 bases spanning the gap. CDR3 sequence: CASSNKAGGGSTDTQYF. The DNA for the CDR3 is TGTGCCAGCAGCAACAAAGCCGGGGGCGGGAGCACAGATACGCAGTATTTT.

The J gene is TRBJ2-7, the V gene TRBV7-9; D may be TRBD1 or TRBD2 (5 bases each). With 1 base removed from V and 6 bases from J, the gap between germline ends came to 10 bases. The CDR3 has 13 residues. Germline CDR1 is SEHNR and CDR2 is FQNEAQ (reference sequence). The CDR3: CASSLDRGGEQYF. The CDR3 nucleotides read TGTGCCAGCAGCTTAGACCGGGGCGGCGAGCAGTACTTC.

This chain uses TRBV9 with TRBJ1-3, with 12 bases that match TRBD1. CDR3 size: 21 residues. Germline CDR1 is SGDLS and CDR2 is YYNGEE. Trimming cost V 2 bases and J 5 bases; bases outside gene matches: 20. The CDR3 nucleotides are TGTGCCAGCAGCGTCGTGCCCGGTGGGACAGGGGGCGCAGAAGTTAGAAACACCATATATTTT. It encodes CASSVVPGGTGGAEVRNTIYF.

This sequence joins TRBV5-1 and TRBJ2-5; D gene unclear. Near its end, the DNA agrees better with TRBJ2-7, so the J call may be wrong. CDR3 length: 15 residues. Germline-derived CDR1 and CDR2 are SGHRS and YFSETQ. The CDR3 loop is CASSLVAGDPYEQYF. Here the CDR3 DNA reads TGCGCCAGCAGCTTGGTGGCCGGCGACCCCTACGAGCAGTACTTC.

V gene TRBV5-1 combines with J gene TRBJ1-1; a possible D gene is TRBD1 (6 bases). V lost 2 bases to trimming and J lost 0 bases, with 11 bases between them. Germline CDR1 SGHRS, CDR2 YFSETQ. The CDR3 sequence is 15 residues long. CDR3 nucleotide sequence: TGCGCCAGCAGCTTCATTACAGGGTTGAACACTGAAGCTTTCTTT. Translation: CASSFITGLNTEAFF.

The V call is TRBV5-4, the J call TRBJ2-5, with D perhaps TRBD1 (8 bases). The CDR3 sequence is 16 residues long. V lost 3 bases and J 5 bases, leaving 20 bases between the germline ends. Germline V CDR1 and CDR2: SGHNT, YYREEE (reference sequence). This CDR3 is CASSSPTGDYVETQYF. In DNA form, the CDR3 reads TGTGCCAGCAGCTCCCCGACAGGGGACTATGTGGAGACCCAGTACTTC.

In this sample, this clone turned up once. The chain carries TRBV27 and TRBJ2-3; a possible D gene is TRBD2 (6 bases). The CDR3 has 15 amino acids. Germline CDR1 MNHEY, CDR2 SMNVEV (reference sequence). Trimming took off 3 bases at V and 3 bases at J, with 13 bases between the two ends. The CDR3, as DNA: TGTGCCAGCAGTTTCGGAGGGATGAAGACAGATACGCAGTATTTT. Its protein product is CASSFGGMKTDTQYF.

The gene calls are TRBV5-1 and TRBJ2-1; 7 bases match TRBD1. The CDR3 is 13 residues long. The germline CDR1 and CDR2 sequences are SGHRS and YFSETQ. V lost 3 bases to trimming and J lost 4 bases; unmatched junction nucleotides: 1. The CDR3 region is CASSSGGYNEQFF. For the CDR3, the DNA is TGCGCCAGCAGCTCAGGGGGATACAATGAGCAGTTCTTC.